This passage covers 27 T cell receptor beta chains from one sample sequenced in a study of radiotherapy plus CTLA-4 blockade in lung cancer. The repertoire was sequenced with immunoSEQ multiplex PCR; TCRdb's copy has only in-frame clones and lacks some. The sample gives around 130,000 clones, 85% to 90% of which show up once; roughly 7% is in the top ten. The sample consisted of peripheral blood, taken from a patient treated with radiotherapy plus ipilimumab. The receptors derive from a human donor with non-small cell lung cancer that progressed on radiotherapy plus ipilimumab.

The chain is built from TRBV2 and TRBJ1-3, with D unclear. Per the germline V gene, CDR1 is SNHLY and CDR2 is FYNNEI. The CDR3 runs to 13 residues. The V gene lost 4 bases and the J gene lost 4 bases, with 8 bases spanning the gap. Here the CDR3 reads CASSGARGNTIYF. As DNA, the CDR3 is TGTGCCAGCAGTGGGGCCAGAGGAAACACCATATATTTT.

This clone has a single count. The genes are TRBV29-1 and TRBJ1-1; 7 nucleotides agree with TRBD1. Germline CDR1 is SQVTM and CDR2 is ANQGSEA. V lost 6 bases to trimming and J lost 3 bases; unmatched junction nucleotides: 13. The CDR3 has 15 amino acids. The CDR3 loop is CSVAGGSDGDTEAFF. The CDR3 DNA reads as TGCAGCGTCGCAGGGGGTTCAGATGGGGACACTGAAGCTTTCTTT.

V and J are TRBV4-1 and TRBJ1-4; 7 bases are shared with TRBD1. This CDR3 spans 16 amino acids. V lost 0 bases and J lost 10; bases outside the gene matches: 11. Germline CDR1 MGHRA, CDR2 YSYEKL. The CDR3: CASSQDVDRRGGKLFF. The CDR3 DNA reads TGCGCCAGCAGCCAAGACGTGGACAGGAGGGGAGGAAAACTGTTTTTT.

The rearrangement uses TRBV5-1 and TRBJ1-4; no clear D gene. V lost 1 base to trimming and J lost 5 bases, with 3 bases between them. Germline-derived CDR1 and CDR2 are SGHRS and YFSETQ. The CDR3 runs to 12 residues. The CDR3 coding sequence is TGCGCCAGCAGCTTGAGCAATGAAAAACTGTTTTTT. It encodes CASSLSNEKLFF.

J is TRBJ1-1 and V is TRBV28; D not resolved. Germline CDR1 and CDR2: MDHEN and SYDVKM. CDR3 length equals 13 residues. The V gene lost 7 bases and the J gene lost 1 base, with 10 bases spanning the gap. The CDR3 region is CASTGSPNTEAFF. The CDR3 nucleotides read TGTGCCAGCACAGGTAGCCCGAACACTGAAGCTTTCTTT.

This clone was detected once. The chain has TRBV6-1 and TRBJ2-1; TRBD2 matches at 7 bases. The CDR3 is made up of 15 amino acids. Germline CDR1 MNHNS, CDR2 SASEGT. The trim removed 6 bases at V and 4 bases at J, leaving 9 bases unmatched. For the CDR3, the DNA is TGTGCCAGCAGCGGATCGGGGGGAGGGTACAATGAGCAGTTCTTC. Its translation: CASSGSGGGYNEQFF.

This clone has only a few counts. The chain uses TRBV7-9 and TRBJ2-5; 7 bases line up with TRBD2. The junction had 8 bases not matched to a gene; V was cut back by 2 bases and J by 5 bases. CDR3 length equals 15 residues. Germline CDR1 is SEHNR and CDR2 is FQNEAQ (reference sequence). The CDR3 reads CASSLSAGVDETQYF. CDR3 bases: TGTGCCAGCAGCTTATCGGCGGGAGTCGATGAGACCCAGTACTTC.

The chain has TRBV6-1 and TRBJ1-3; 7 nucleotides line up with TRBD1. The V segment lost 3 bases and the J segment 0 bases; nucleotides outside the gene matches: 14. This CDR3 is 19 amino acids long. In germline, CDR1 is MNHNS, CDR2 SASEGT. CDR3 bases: TGTGCCAGCAGTGATACGTTATACGGGACAGCGTTCTCTGGAAACACCATATATTTT. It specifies CASSDTLYGTAFSGNTIYF.

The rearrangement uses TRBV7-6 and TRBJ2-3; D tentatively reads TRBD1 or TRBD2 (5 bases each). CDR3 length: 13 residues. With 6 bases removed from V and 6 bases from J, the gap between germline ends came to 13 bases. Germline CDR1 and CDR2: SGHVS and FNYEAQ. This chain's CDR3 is CASSPREGDTQYF. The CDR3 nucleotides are TGTGCCAGCAGTCCCCGAGAGGGGGATACGCAGTATTTT.

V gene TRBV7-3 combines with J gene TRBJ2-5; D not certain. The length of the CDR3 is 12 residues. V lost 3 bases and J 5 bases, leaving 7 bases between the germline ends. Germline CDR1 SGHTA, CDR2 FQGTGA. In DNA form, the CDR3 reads TGTGCCAGCAGCTTTCTCGGGGAGACCCAGTACTTC. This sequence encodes CASSFLGETQYF.

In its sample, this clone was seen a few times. The CDR3 loop reads CASSGRRQGAPYEQYF. CDR3 nucleotides: TGTGCCAGCAGCGGCCGCCGACAGGGGGCCCCCTACGAGCAGTACTTC. The chain employs TRBV7-2 and TRBJ2-7; 10 bases match TRBD1. The CDR3 is made up of 16 amino acids. J was trimmed by 2 bases and V by 5 bases; bases with no gene match: 9. The germline gives CDR1 SGHTA, CDR2 FQGNSA.

DNA for the CDR3: TGCGCCAGCAGCCAGGGGGACCCCGCAATTTCACCCCTCCACTTT. Its protein product is CASSQGDPAISPLHF. The V gene is TRBV4-1, the J gene TRBJ1-6, with D maybe TRBD1 (5 bases). Trimming stripped 3 bases from V and 9 bases from J, with 15 bases between. Germline CDR1 and CDR2: MGHRA and YSYEKL. The CDR3 is 15 amino acids.

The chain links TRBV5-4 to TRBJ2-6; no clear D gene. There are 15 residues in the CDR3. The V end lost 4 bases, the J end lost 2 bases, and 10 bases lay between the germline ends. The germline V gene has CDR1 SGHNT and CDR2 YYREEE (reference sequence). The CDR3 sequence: CASSPPVAGANVLTF. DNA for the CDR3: TGTGCCAGCAGCCCCCCGGTCGCTGGGGCCAACGTCCTGACTTTC.

The CDR3 region is CASSLMSSGTGETQYF. Here the CDR3 DNA reads TGTGCCAGCAGCTTAATGTCTAGCGGGACGGGGGAGACCCAGTACTTC. The gene calls are TRBV7-3 and TRBJ2-5; 9 bases agree with TRBD2. Per germline, CDR1 SGHTA and CDR2 FQGTGA. CDR3 length: 16 amino acids. V shed 1 base and J 5 bases; nucleotides not matched to a gene: 8.

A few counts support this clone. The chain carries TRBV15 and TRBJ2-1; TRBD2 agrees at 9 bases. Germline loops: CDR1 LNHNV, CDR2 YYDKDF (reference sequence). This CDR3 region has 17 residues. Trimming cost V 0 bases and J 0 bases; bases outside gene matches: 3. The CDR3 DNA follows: TGTGCCACCAGCAGAGATGCTAGCGGGATCTCCTACAATGAGCAGTTCTTC. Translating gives CATSRDASGISYNEQFF.

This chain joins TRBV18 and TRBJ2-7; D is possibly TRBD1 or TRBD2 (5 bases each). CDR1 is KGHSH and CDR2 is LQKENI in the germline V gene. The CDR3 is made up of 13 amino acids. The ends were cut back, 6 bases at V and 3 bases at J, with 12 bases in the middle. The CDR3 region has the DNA TGTGCCAGCTCGCGAGGGGCTCTCTACGAGCAGTACTTC. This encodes CASSRGALYEQYF.

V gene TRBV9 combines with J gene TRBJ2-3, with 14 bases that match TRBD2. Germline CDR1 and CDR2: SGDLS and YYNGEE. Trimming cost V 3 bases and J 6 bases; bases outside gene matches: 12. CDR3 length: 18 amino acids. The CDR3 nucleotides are TGTGCCAGCAGCGAGGTACCGGGACTAGCGGGAGTGTTTGATACGCAGTATTTT. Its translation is CASSEVPGLAGVFDTQYF.

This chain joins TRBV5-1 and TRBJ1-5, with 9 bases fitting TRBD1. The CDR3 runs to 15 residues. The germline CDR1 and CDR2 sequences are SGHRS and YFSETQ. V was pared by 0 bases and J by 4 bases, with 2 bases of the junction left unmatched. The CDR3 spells CASSLGGQGNQPQHF. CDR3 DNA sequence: TGCGCCAGCAGCTTGGGGGGACAGGGAAATCAGCCCCAGCATTTT.

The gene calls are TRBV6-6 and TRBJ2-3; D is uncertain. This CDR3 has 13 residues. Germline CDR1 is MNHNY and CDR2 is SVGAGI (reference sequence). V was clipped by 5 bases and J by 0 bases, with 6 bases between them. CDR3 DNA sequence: TGTGCCAGCAGTCCCCCTAGCACAGATACGCAGTATTTT. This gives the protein CASSPPSTDTQYF.

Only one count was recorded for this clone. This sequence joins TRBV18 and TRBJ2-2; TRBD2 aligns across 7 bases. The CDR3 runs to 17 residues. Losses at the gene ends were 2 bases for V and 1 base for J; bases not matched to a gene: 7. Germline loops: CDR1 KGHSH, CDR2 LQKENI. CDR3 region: CASSPSWVAGNTGELFF. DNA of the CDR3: TGTGCCAGCTCACCAAGTTGGGTAGCGGGGAACACCGGGGAGCTGTTTTTT.

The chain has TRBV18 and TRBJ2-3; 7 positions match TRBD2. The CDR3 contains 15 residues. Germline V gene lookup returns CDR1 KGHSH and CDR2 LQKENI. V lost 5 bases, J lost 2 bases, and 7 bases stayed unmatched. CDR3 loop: CASSDRLAPTDTQYF. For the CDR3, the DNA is TGTGCCAGCTCAGACAGACTAGCCCCCACAGATACGCAGTATTTT. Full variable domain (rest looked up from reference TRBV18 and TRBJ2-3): NAGVMQNPRHLVRRRGQEARLRCSPMKGHSHVYWYRQLPEEGLKFMVYLQKENIIDESGMPKERFSAEFPKEGPSILRIQQVVRGDSAAYFCASSDRLAPTDTQYFGPGTRLTVL.

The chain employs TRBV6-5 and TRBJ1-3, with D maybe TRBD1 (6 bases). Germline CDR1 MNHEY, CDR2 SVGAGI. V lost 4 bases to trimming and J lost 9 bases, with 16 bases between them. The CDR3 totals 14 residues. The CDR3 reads CASSSQGARSTIYF. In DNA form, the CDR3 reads TGTGCCAGCAGTTCACAGGGCGCCCGAAGCACCATATATTTT.

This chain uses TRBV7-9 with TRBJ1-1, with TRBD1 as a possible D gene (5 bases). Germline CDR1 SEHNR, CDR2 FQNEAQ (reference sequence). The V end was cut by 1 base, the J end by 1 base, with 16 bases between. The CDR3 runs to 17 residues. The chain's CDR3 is CASSLEIGAASNTEAFF. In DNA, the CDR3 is TGTGCCAGCAGCTTAGAGATTGGGGCGGCCTCGAACACTGAAGCTTTCTTT.

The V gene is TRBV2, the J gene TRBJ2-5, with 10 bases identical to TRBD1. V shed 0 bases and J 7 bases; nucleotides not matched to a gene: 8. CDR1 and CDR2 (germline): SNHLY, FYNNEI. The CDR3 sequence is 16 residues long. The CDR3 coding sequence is TGTGCCAGCAGTGAAGCGGGACAGGGGAGCCACAGGACCCAGTACTTC. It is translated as CASSEAGQGSHRTQYF.

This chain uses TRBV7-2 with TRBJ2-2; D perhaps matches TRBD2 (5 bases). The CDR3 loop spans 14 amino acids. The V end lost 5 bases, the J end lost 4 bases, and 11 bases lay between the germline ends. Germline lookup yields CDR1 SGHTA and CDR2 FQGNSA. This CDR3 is CASSRAGGTGELFF. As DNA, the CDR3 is TGTGCCAGCAGCAGGGCGGGCGGCACCGGGGAGCTGTTTTTT.

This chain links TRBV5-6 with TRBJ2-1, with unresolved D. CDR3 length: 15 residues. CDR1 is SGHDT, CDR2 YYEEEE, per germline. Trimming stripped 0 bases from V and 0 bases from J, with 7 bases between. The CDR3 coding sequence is TGTGCCAGCAGCTTGGCTAAGAGCTCCTACAATGAGCAGTTCTTC. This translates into CASSLAKSSYNEQFF.

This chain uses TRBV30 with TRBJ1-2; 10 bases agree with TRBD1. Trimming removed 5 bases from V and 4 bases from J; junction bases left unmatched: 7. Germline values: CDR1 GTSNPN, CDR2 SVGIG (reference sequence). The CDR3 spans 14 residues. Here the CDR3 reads CAWASTGGAYGYTF. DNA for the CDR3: TGTGCCTGGGCCTCGACAGGGGGCGCCTATGGCTACACCTTC.